The T cell receptor beta chain described here comes from a study of control samples from healthy donors and cancer patients. Measured with immunoSEQ multiplex PCR; TCRdb has only the in-frame clones, and not every one. The top ten hold 20% to 25% of the sample, which has 85,000 to 90,000 clones, around nine tenths seen once. This clone appeared once. Sequencing was performed on blood. The receptor comes from a man aged 25 to 40 in good health.

Here the CDR3 reads CASSFWRAGANYGYTF. CDR3 sequence (DNA): TGTGCCAGCAGCTTCTGGAGGGCAGGGGCTAACTATGGCTACACCTTC. The rearrangement links TRBV5-6 to TRBJ1-2, with a tentative D call TRBD1 (6 bases). V lost 2 bases and J 0 bases, leaving 14 bases between the germline ends. Germline CDR1 is SGHDT and CDR2 is YYEEEE. This CDR3 has 16 residues.